Presented here are 27 T cell receptor beta chains from one specimen sequenced in a study of blood T cell repertoires in COVID-19. Clones were read by immunoSEQ multiplex PCR, and TCRdb kept only the in-frame ones, dropping some. The table has approximately 160,000 clones, around 83% seen once. The sample comprised peripheral blood. Receptor source: a man aged 50 or older with active or convalescent COVID-19.

The rearrangement joins TRBV27 to TRBJ2-2; D is possibly TRBD2 (5 bases). Germline CDR1 and CDR2: MNHEY and SMNVEV (reference sequence). The CDR3 runs 14 residues. The V end lost 6 bases, the J end lost 4 bases, and 12 bases lay between the germline ends. In DNA form, the CDR3 reads TGTGCCAGCAGGAGTAGCGACGCCACCGGGGAGCTGTTTTTT. It codes for CASRSSDATGELFF.

The chain combines TRBV5-6 with TRBJ2-7, with 9 bases aligning to TRBD1. V lost 4 bases and J lost 3; bases outside the gene matches: 5. CDR3 length equals 14 residues. CDR1 and CDR2 from the germline V gene are SGHDT and YYEEEE. In DNA, the CDR3 is TGTGCCAGCAGCCCACAGGGGGCGGTCTACGAGCAGTACTTC. Translating gives CASSPQGAVYEQYF.

CDR3 nucleotide sequence: TGTGCCAGCTCACCACGACAAGATAAAGAGACCCAGTACTTC. Residues: CASSPRQDKETQYF. The V gene is TRBV18, the J gene TRBJ2-5; no clear D gene. Germline lookup yields CDR1 KGHSH and CDR2 LQKENI. The CDR3 runs 14 residues. Trimming removed 1 base from V and 3 bases from J, with 9 bases in between.

The V call is TRBV7-9, the J call TRBJ2-1; 9 bases line up with TRBD2. In germline, CDR1 is SEHNR, CDR2 FQNEAQ (reference sequence). V gave up 1 base and J gave up 2 bases; unmatched junction bases: 3. There are 16 residues in the CDR3. The CDR3 reads CASSLGAGGPYNEQFF. The CDR3 DNA sequence: TGTGCCAGCAGCTTAGGGGCGGGAGGGCCCTACAATGAGCAGTTCTTC.

This clone has only a few counts. J is TRBJ2-7 and V is TRBV6-6; D perhaps matches TRBD2 (6 bases). Trimming shortened V by 7 bases and J by 1 base, and 14 bases separated the two germline ends. This CDR3 region has 14 residues. The V gene's germline CDR1 is MNHNY and CDR2 SVGAGI (reference sequence). CDR3 sequence reads: CASTSYGGSYEQYF. CDR3 DNA sequence: TGTGCCAGCACCTCTTACGGGGGATCCTACGAGCAGTACTTC.

The chain is built from TRBV30 and TRBJ2-2, with 7 bases aligning to TRBD1. Per the germline V gene, CDR1 is GTSNPN and CDR2 is SVGIG (reference sequence). Germline trimming cut 3 bases from V and 1 base from J; bases unmatched to any gene: 5. This CDR3 has 15 residues. CDR3 sequence: CAWRLGDRNTGELFF. CDR3 nucleotides: TGTGCCTGGAGGCTCGGGGACAGGAACACCGGGGAGCTGTTTTTT.

The chain couples TRBV5-6 to TRBJ1-1; 9 bases match TRBD1. V lost 5 bases, J lost 5 bases, and 10 bases stayed unmatched. Germline CDR1 is SGHDT and CDR2 is YYEEEE. This CDR3 has 15 amino acids. CDR3 amino acids: CASRNLDRGGTEAFF. CDR3 in DNA: TGTGCCAGCAGAAACTTAGACAGGGGGGGAACTGAAGCTTTCTTT.

The rearrangement joins TRBV5-1 to TRBJ2-1; D gene uncertain. The CDR3 sequence is 11 residues long. The germline V gene has CDR1 SGHRS and CDR2 YFSETQ. Trimming shortened V by 3 bases and J by 10 bases, and 8 bases separated the two germline ends. CDR3 amino acids: CASSSLREQFF. In nucleotides, the CDR3 is TGCGCCAGCAGCTCCCTGCGGGAGCAGTTCTTC.

This chain connects TRBV7-3 to TRBJ2-1, with 8 bases matching TRBD1. Germline trimming cut 2 bases from V and 7 bases from J; bases unmatched to any gene: 4. The length of the CDR3 is 14 residues. CDR1 and CDR2 from the germline V gene are SGHTA and FQGTGA. CDR3 sequence: CASSLGGQGNEQFF. CDR3 bases: TGTGCCAGCAGCTTAGGTGGACAGGGTAATGAGCAGTTCTTC.

A note on this clone: An end of the junction does not agree with germline; a read error may underlie this. This chain links TRBV11-3 with TRBJ1-2, with D tentatively TRBD1 (5 bases). Germline-derived CDR1 and CDR2 are SGHNT and YENEEA. The CDR3 has 16 residues. The CDR3 DNA reads as TGTGCCAGCAGTTTAGACAGTGCCCAGGCTAACTATGGCTACACCTTC. Translation gives CASSLDSAQANYGYTF.

The genes are TRBV24-1 and TRBJ2-7, with 8 bases fitting TRBD1. The germline gives CDR1 KGHDR, CDR2 SFDVKD. Unmatched junction bases numbered 11, after V lost 3 bases and J lost 5 bases. CDR3 length equals 16 residues. The CDR3 is CATSDPGQGTLDEQYF. The CDR3 nucleotides are TGTGCCACCAGTGATCCCGGACAGGGTACGTTGGACGAGCAGTACTTC.

This chain connects TRBV5-7 to TRBJ2-5, with 11 bases identical to TRBD1. TRBV5-7 is an open reading frame whose function is uncertain. This CDR3 is 13 amino acids long. V dropped 8 bases and J dropped 5; count of bases not matched to a gene: 5. CDR3 coding DNA: TGTGCCAGGTTGGACAGGGGGCGGGAGACCCAGTACTTC. Amino acid sequence: CARLDRGRETQYF.

The CDR3 reads CASSLEGGAQYEQYF. The CDR3, as DNA: TGTGCCAGCAGCTTAGAAGGGGGGGCCCAGTACGAGCAGTACTTC. The J gene is TRBJ2-7, the V gene TRBV7-9, with D possibly TRBD2 on 7 matching bases. The CDR3 totals 15 residues. The V gene lost 1 base and the J gene lost 4 bases, with 14 bases spanning the gap. Germline CDR1 and CDR2: SEHNR and FQNEAQ (reference sequence). Filled out from reference TRBV7-9 and TRBJ2-7, the complete variable domain reads DTGVSQNPRHKITKRGQNVTFRCDPISEHNRLYWYRQTLGQGPEFLTYFQNEAQLEKSRLLSDRFSAERPKGSFSTLEIQRTEQGDSAMYLCASSLEGGAQYEQYFGPGTRLTVT.

The chain recombines TRBV2 with TRBJ1-5; TRBD1 aligns across 8 bases. Per germline, CDR1 SNHLY and CDR2 FYNNEI. The CDR3 is 13 amino acids. V trimming: 4 bases; J trimming: 7 bases; junction bases outside the gene matches: 3. The CDR3 sequence is CASSGTGSQPQHF. In nucleotides, the CDR3 is TGTGCCAGCAGTGGGACAGGGTCCCAGCCCCAGCATTTT.

This chain uses TRBV6-5 with TRBJ2-1, with a weak D call TRBD2 (6 bases). The CDR3 is made up of 16 amino acids. Deletions cut 0 bases from V and 4 bases from J, with 13 bases between. Germline V gene lookup returns CDR1 MNHEY and CDR2 SVGAGI. The CDR3 nucleotides read TGTGCCAGCAGTTACTCGATGGTGGGACTTTACAATGAGCAGTTCTTC. It is translated as CASSYSMVGLYNEQFF.

J is TRBJ2-1 and V is TRBV10-3; 9 bases are a match to TRBD2. The CDR3 runs 14 residues. The V gene's germline CDR1 is ENHRY and CDR2 SYGVKD. After removal of 7 bases from V and 6 bases from J, the junction contained 7 bases not matched to a gene. The CDR3 sequence: CAIKPGLAGNEQFF. CDR3 in DNA: TGTGCCATCAAACCGGGACTAGCAGGCAATGAGCAGTTCTTC.

The chain combines TRBV19 with TRBJ2-7; 11 nucleotides line up with TRBD1. Germline trimming cut 3 bases from V and 4 bases from J; bases unmatched to any gene: 8. The length of the CDR3 is 16 residues. Germline CDR1 and CDR2: LNHDA and SQIVND (reference sequence). The CDR3 protein is CASSMAAGQGVYEQYF. The CDR3 DNA follows: TGTGCCAGTAGTATGGCCGCGGGACAGGGGGTTTACGAGCAGTACTTC.

This chain connects TRBV6-5 to TRBJ1-2; 9 bases align to TRBD1. V dropped 5 bases and J dropped 3; count of bases not matched to a gene: 7. CDR1 and CDR2 from the germline V gene are MNHEY and SVGAGI. CDR3 length equals 15 residues. The CDR3: CASSTGTGFYYGYTF. The DNA of the CDR3 is TGTGCCAGCAGTACCGGGACAGGGTTTTACTATGGCTACACCTTC.

This clone was counted a few times. The chain carries TRBV30 and TRBJ2-2; D is undetermined. Trimming removed 7 bases from V and 0 bases from J, with 15 bases in between. CDR3 size: 15 residues. Germline V gene sequence: CDR1 GTSNPN, CDR2 SVGIG (reference sequence). The CDR3 DNA is TGTGCCTCCCCGACCGGCAGCGCGAACACCGGGGAGCTGTTTTTT. It encodes CASPTGSANTGELFF.

V is TRBV7-9 and J is TRBJ1-6; 9 positions agree with TRBD1. The CDR3 covers 15 residues. The ends lost 5 bases at V and 8 bases at J; junction bases unmatched: 7. Germline-derived CDR1 and CDR2 are SEHNR and FQNEAQ (reference sequence). CDR3 DNA: TGTGCCAGCAGCCCATCGGACAGGGGCCATTCACCCCTCCACTTT. Its protein is CASSPSDRGHSPLHF.

The V gene is TRBV27, the J gene TRBJ1-2, with TRBD1 matching over 8 bases. CDR3 length: 16 residues. Germline trimming cut 0 bases from V and 6 bases from J; bases unmatched to any gene: 9. CDR1 MNHEY and CDR2 SMNVEV come from the germline V gene (reference sequence). The CDR3 DNA reads as TGTGCCAGCAGTTTATCGTTAAAGACAGGGGTAAATGGCTACACCTTC. Its protein is CASSLSLKTGVNGYTF.

The CDR3 spells CASSSPQGSSGNTIYF. The CDR3 coding sequence is TGTGCCAGCAGCTCCCCCCAGGGCAGCTCTGGAAACACCATATATTTT. The chain couples TRBV11-3 to TRBJ1-3, with a weak D call TRBD1 (5 bases). CDR1 is SGHNT and CDR2 is YENEEA in the germline V gene. This CDR3 contains 16 residues. Trimming pared 4 bases from V and 0 bases from J, leaving 13 bases between. The full variable domain, rest sourced from reference TRBV11-3 and TRBJ1-3, is EAGVVQSPRYKIIEKKQPVAFWCNPISGHNTLYWYLQNLGQGPELLIRYENEEAVDDSQLPKDRFSAERLKGVDSTLKIQPAELGDSAVYLCASSSPQGSSGNTIYFGEGSWLTVV.

The V call is TRBV5-5, the J call TRBJ2-1; D call uncertain. Trimming pared 0 bases from V and 0 bases from J, leaving 10 bases between. The CDR3 runs 16 residues. CDR1 is SGHKS and CDR2 is YYEKEE in the germline V gene (reference sequence). The DNA of the CDR3 is TGTGCCAGCAGCTTGGCGGTAGCAGCCTCCTACAATGAGCAGTTCTTC. Amino acids: CASSLAVAASYNEQFF.

This rearrangement joins TRBV7-8 to TRBJ1-4, with D hard to call. The V and J ends lost 5 bases and 6 bases respectively, with 7 bases between them. Per the germline V gene, CDR1 is SGHVS and CDR2 is FQNEAQ. The CDR3 loop spans 12 amino acids. The CDR3 DNA reads as TGTGCCAGCAGCCGCCGAGATGAAAAACTGTTTTTT. Amino acid sequence: CASSRRDEKLFF.

The V gene is TRBV28, the J gene TRBJ2-2; D call uncertain. The V and J ends lost 3 bases and 5 bases respectively, with 13 bases between them. The CDR3 consists of 15 residues. From germline, CDR1 is MDHEN and CDR2 SYDVKM. The DNA of the CDR3 is TGTGCCAGCAGTTTCCGACACACCTCTACCGGGGAGCTGTTTTTT. Its translation: CASSFRHTSTGELFF. Supplemented by reference TRBV28 and TRBJ2-2, the full variable domain reads DVKVTQSSRYLVKRTGEKVFLECVQDMDHENMFWYRQDPGLGLRLIYFSYDVKMKEKGDIPEGYSVSREKKERFSLILESASTNQTSMYLCASSFRHTSTGELFFGEGSRLTVL.

This clone occurred once. This sequence joins TRBV6-5 and TRBJ2-7; D is ambiguous. CDR1 and CDR2 (germline): MNHEY, SVGAGI. Trimming left V 8 bases short and J 6 bases short, with 17 bases between. This CDR3 has 13 amino acids. DNA of the CDR3: TGTGCCAGCTCCCCTAGTCATTCGAGCGAGCAGTACTTC. Its translation: CASSPSHSSEQYF.

CDR3 nucleotide sequence: TGTGCCAGCAGCTCTGCCGGACAGGGCTGGAATCAGCCCCAGCATTTT. This sequence encodes CASSSAGQGWNQPQHF. The V call is TRBV5-6, the J call TRBJ1-5; 8 nucleotides agree with TRBD1. V was clipped by 3 bases and J by 4 bases; unmatched bases: 9. In germline, CDR1 is SGHDT, CDR2 YYEEEE. This CDR3 has 16 amino acids.